This note documents a single T cell receptor (beta chain) sequence. Its antigen is currently not known. No much larger clonotype is one base removed from it; base qualities were not supplied. The sample belongs to a study of T-cell memory formation after mild COVID-19 (dated by TCRdb to 2020 to 2023). Turning to the overall study: TCR sequence clusters from the two donors were largely donor specific. Longitudinal TCRalpha and TCRbeta repertoire sequencing tracked T-cell clones expanding and contracting after mild COVID-19 in two donors. Two young, previously healthy adult volunteers, one female and one male, were included in the cohort.

Ficoll-Paque density gradient centrifugation was the method used to isolate PBMCs. Reading the germline V gene gives CDR1 SGHAT and CDR2 FQNNGV. From the cysteine through the phenylalanine, the CDR3 covers 15 amino acids. Only the CDR3 region is kept as DNA, spanning 45 bases read in frame from base 1. Relative to germline, V is 4 bases shorter and J is 3 bases shorter, with 14 bases between their ends. What the research found in general, with its limitations: SARS-CoV-2 specificity of the second-wave clones peaking on day 37 was not confirmed. The study included only a couple of mild cases, and larger cohorts that include severe cases with pre-infection samples were judged to be necessary. Some responding clones were found in pre-infection memory, which suggests that pre-existing cross-reactive memory T cells took part in the SARS-CoV-2 response. Contracting CD4+ clones were located mainly in the CM and EM memory subsets, whereas CD8+ clones were found to be enriched in EMRA. Clones that contracted from day 15 to 85 showed balanced CD4/CD8 phenotypes, whereas a second wave of clones that expanded from day 15 to 37 leaned towards CD4+.

The sequencing machine was an Illumina NovaSeq 6000. cDNA libraries for TCRalpha and TCRbeta were prepared by 5'RACE using constant-segment primers, with sample barcodes and unique molecular identifiers added. Trizol reagent was used to extract RNA from every sample. Libraries were amplified in two PCR steps, with a second sample barcode and Illumina TruSeq adapters added in the second step. Libraries were sequenced on an Illumina NovaSeq with 2 x 150 bp paired-end reads. For the original study's pipeline: The reads were demultiplexed and collapsed into UMI-guided consensus sequences using migec v1.2.7. Using mixcr v2.1.11, UMI consensuses were aligned to TRA and TRB V and J templates and then assembled into clonotypes. Clonotypes were classified as expanded or contracted when called significant by both edgeR and NoisET, with noise models trained on biological replicates. For edgeR calls, the thresholds were a false discovery rate-adjusted p below 0.01 and a log2 fold-change of 1. As an exploratory analysis of dynamics, max-normalized trajectories of the 1000 most abundant clonotypes were examined with PCA combined with hierarchical clustering. Each responding clone was given a CD4 or CD8 phenotype based on the CD4+ and CD8+ repertoires, which had been sequenced separately. The public reads were reanalyzed by TCRdb: fastp trimming at Q25, MiXCR alignment, in-frame beta chains only. A single entry per CDR3 protein holds the most common genes and DNA from its merged rows. Clone size and V and J calls follow TCRdb, not the original study. This sample lists 340,000 or so distinct CDR3 sequences; 13% were detected once. About 22% of the sample goes to the ten largest clones.

The chain is made from TRBV11-2 and TRBJ2-3; the best D guess is TRBD2, with 6 bases matching. The sample consisted of PBMCs or a T cell subset sorted from them (not recorded which). The origin of this receptor is a man younger than 30 who had mild COVID-19 (a few samples of this study predate the infection). The sample titles of this study are shuffled in the database, so cell type and time point are left out; the donor was told from shared clones. The encoded CDR3 is CASSSRKEGTDTQYF. The DNA sequence reads TGTGCCAGCAGCTCTAGAAAGGAGGGAACAGATACGCAGTATTTT.